What follows describes a single TCR beta chain. This specimen belongs to a study of blood T cell repertoires in COVID-19. There are 13 residues in the CDR3. The ends were cut back, 3 bases at V and 1 base at J, with 7 bases in the middle. CDR1 and CDR2 from the germline V gene are LGHDT and YNNKEL (reference sequence). Here immunoSEQ multiplex PCR was the method, and the copy in TCRdb shows in-frame clones only, minus some. The data hold around 260,000 clones, with 80% to 90% observed a single time. The receptor was derived from a man aged 55 to 70 with acute or convalescent COVID-19. The V gene is TRBV3-1 (or the pseudogene TRBV3-2), the J gene TRBJ2-7, with unresolved D. Source material: peripheral blood. In nucleotides, the CDR3 is TGTGCCAGCAGCCACGGAGTTTCCTACGAGCAGTACTTC. This gives the protein CASSHGVSYEQYF.